These 21 T cell receptor beta chains originate from one sample sequenced in a study of blood T cell repertoires in COVID-19. Clones were read by immunoSEQ multiplex PCR, and TCRdb kept only the in-frame ones, dropping some. Here the sample spans about 230,000 clones, about 85% being singletons. Sequenced: peripheral blood. Receptors were obtained from a man in his forties with acute or convalescent COVID-19.

The chain employs TRBV5-6 and TRBJ1-2; TRBD1 aligns across 8 bases. Trimming took 5 bases from V and 8 from J; bases not matched to a gene: 14. In germline, CDR1 is SGHDT, CDR2 YYEEEE. The CDR3 has 15 amino acids. The DNA for the CDR3 is TGTGCCAGCAGGGTCGGACAGGGCTATTCGGACGGCTACACCTTC. This sequence encodes CASRVGQGYSDGYTF.

The chain links TRBV5-1 to TRBJ1-1; D perhaps matches TRBD1 (5 bases). The CDR3 totals 15 residues. V was shortened by 5 bases and J by 0 bases, with 14 bases between the two germline ends. Germline-derived CDR1 and CDR2 are SGHRS and YFSETQ. The CDR3 DNA reads TGCGCCAGCAGTTATGGGGGAGGTTTGAACACTGAAGCTTTCTTT. This codes for CASSYGGGLNTEAFF.

The V call is TRBV28, the J call TRBJ1-2; 9 bases map to TRBD1. The CDR3 is 16 residues long. The germline V gene has CDR1 MDHEN and CDR2 SYDVKM. J was trimmed by 1 base and V by 5 bases; bases with no gene match: 8. Here the CDR3 reads CASSHGTGTYNYGYTF. The CDR3 region has the DNA TGTGCCAGCAGTCACGGGACAGGGACATATAACTATGGCTACACCTTC.

The V gene is TRBV7-3, the J gene TRBJ1-2, with no clear D. From germline, CDR1 is SGHTA and CDR2 FQGTGA. V was pared by 2 bases and J by 6 bases, with 10 bases between. The CDR3 is made up of 13 amino acids. The chain's CDR3 is CASSLGPGNGYTF. CDR3 sequence (DNA): TGTGCCAGCAGCTTAGGGCCGGGAAATGGCTACACCTTC.

The chain has TRBV18 and TRBJ1-1, with 7 bases matching TRBD1. J gave up 3 bases and V 6 bases, and 4 bases lay outside the gene matches. Per the germline V gene, CDR1 is KGHSH and CDR2 is LQKENI. CDR3 length: 13 residues. The CDR3 nucleotides are TGTGCCAGCTCGCGTACAGGGGACACTGAAGCTTTCTTT. Translated, it gives CASSRTGDTEAFF.

The chain combines TRBV5-1 with TRBJ1-5, with D unclear. The CDR3 runs to 14 residues. Trimming removed 2 bases at V and 7 bases at J, with 13 bases between. Germline CDR1 and CDR2: SGHRS and YFSETQ. The CDR3 DNA reads as TGCGCCAGCAGCTTCTCGGGAAGGGAACAGCCCCAGCATTTT. The encoded protein is CASSFSGREQPQHF.

The CDR3 nucleotides read TGTGCCAGCAGTTACTTGGACATATCGAACACTGAAGCTTTCTTT. As protein: CASSYLDISNTEAFF. The chain couples TRBV6-2 or TRBV6-3 to TRBJ1-1; D is perhaps TRBD1 (5 bases). Deletions cut 1 base from V and 1 base from J, with 10 bases between. This CDR3 contains 15 residues. The V gene's germline CDR1 is MNHEY and CDR2 SVGEGT.

The V and J genes are TRBV12-3 or TRBV12-4 and TRBJ1-1; 9 positions match TRBD1. The CDR3 is 13 amino acids. After removal of 6 bases from V and 7 bases from J, the junction contained 6 bases not matched to a gene. In nucleotides, the CDR3 is TGTGCCAGCAGCGCCGGGACAGGGATTGAAGCTTTCTTT. Its translation is CASSAGTGIEAFF.

V is TRBV19 and J is TRBJ1-2; 9 nucleotides align to TRBD1. This CDR3 has 14 amino acids. V dropped 5 bases and J dropped 4; count of bases not matched to a gene: 5. Germline lookup yields CDR1 LNHDA and CDR2 SQIVND (reference sequence). CDR3: CASSAPGQGYGYTF. For the CDR3, the DNA is TGTGCCAGTAGTGCTCCGGGACAGGGCTATGGCTACACCTTC.

The chain carries TRBV7-9 and TRBJ2-7; TRBD1 matches 9 bases. CDR3 length: 14 amino acids. V was clipped by 5 bases and J by 2 bases; unmatched bases: 4. CDR1 and CDR2 from the germline V gene are SEHNR and FQNEAQ (reference sequence). CDR3 nucleotide sequence: TGTGCCAGCAGCCGGACAGGGGCGGCCTACGAGCAGTACTTC. It specifies CASSRTGAAYEQYF.

The V and J genes are TRBV28 and TRBJ1-2, with TRBD1 matching 9 bases. This CDR3 has 15 residues. J gave up 8 bases and V 4 bases, and 11 bases lay outside the gene matches. From germline, CDR1 is MDHEN and CDR2 SYDVKM. CDR3 protein: CASSSRDRAKGGYTF. CDR3 nucleotide sequence: TGTGCCAGCAGTTCCCGGGACAGGGCGAAGGGAGGCTACACCTTC.

Here the CDR3 reads CASSFGGTYEQYF. The CDR3 region has the DNA TGTGCCAGCAGTTTCGGGGGAACCTACGAGCAGTACTTC. The V gene is TRBV27, the J gene TRBJ2-7; possibly TRBD2 for D (6 bases). V was clipped by 3 bases and J by 2 bases, with 8 bases between them. The CDR3 is made up of 13 amino acids. Germline assignment: CDR1 MNHEY and CDR2 SMNVEV (reference sequence).

V usage is TRBV9 and J usage is TRBJ1-3, with TRBD1 identical over 8 bases. The V segment lost 4 bases and the J segment 4 bases; nucleotides outside the gene matches: 7. Per germline, CDR1 SGDLS and CDR2 YYNGEE. This CDR3 region has 15 residues. In DNA form, the CDR3 reads TGTGCCAGCAGCCCGAGCACAGGGGGAGGAAACACCATATATTTT. Amino acid sequence: CASSPSTGGGNTIYF.

This clone was counted between two and nine times. This chain uses TRBV7-6 with TRBJ1-5; 9 bases fit TRBD1. From germline, CDR1 is SGHVS and CDR2 FNYEAQ. This CDR3 spans 17 amino acids. Losses at the gene ends were 5 bases for V and 6 bases for J; bases not matched to a gene: 14. CDR3 protein: CASSLVPTGGSGQPQHF. DNA for the CDR3: TGTGCCAGCAGCCTTGTCCCAACAGGGGGCTCGGGTCAGCCCCAGCATTTT.

The chain couples TRBV28 to TRBJ2-7; no firm D call. This CDR3 has 11 amino acids. In germline, CDR1 is MDHEN, CDR2 SYDVKM. Trimming stripped 3 bases from V and 7 bases from J, with 7 bases between. The CDR3 here is CASSFSLEQYF. Here the CDR3 DNA reads TGTGCCAGCAGTTTTTCGCTAGAGCAGTACTTC. The whole variable domain, filled in from reference TRBV28 and TRBJ2-7, reads DVKVTQSSRYLVKRTGEKVFLECVQDMDHENMFWYRQDPGLGLRLIYFSYDVKMKEKGDIPEGYSVSREKKERFSLILESASTNQTSMYLCASSFSLEQYFGPGTRLTVT.

DNA of the CDR3: TGCGCCAGCAGCCAAGGTGACACCCAAGAGACCCAGTACTTC. Its protein is CASSQGDTQETQYF. The gene calls are TRBV4-3 and TRBJ2-5; no definite D call. V was trimmed by 1 base and J by 1 base, leaving 7 bases between them. The CDR3 totals 14 residues. Germline CDR1 and CDR2: LGHNA and YSLEER.

The genes are TRBV2 and TRBJ1-1; D remains ambiguous. Germline CDR1 SNHLY, CDR2 FYNNEI. V dropped 7 bases and J dropped 4 bases, with 13 bases sitting between them. There are 13 residues in the CDR3. CDR3 region: CASIAVMSTEAFF. DNA of the CDR3: TGTGCCAGCATAGCGGTGATGAGCACTGAAGCTTTCTTT.

The chain has TRBV6-7 and TRBJ2-7; 8 bases are shared with TRBD1. TRBV6-7 is given ORF status, its function remaining uncertain. This CDR3 is 14 amino acids long. V trimming: 5 bases; J trimming: 4 bases; junction bases outside the gene matches: 7. CDR3 sequence reads: CASSGQGAPYEQYF. DNA of the CDR3: TGTGCCAGCAGTGGGCAGGGGGCTCCATACGAGCAGTACTTC.

The chain recombines TRBV9 with TRBJ2-3, with TRBD2 matching over 8 bases. The CDR3 has 13 amino acids. The junction had 10 bases not matched to a gene; V was cut back by 3 bases and J by 13 bases. Germline V gives CDR1 SGDLS, CDR2 YYNGEE. Here the CDR3 DNA reads TGTGCCAGCAGCGCCGGGAGGGGGGACCAGAAGTATTTT. It encodes CASSAGRGDQKYF.

V usage is TRBV30 and J usage is TRBJ1-6; D perhaps matches TRBD1 (5 bases). The CDR3 length is 14 residues. Trimming removed 8 bases at V and 5 bases at J, with 16 bases between. The germline V gene encodes CDR1 GTSNPN and CDR2 SVGIG (reference sequence). For the CDR3, the DNA is TGTGCCGGGGCGGTGACAGCGAATAATTCACCCCTCCACTTT. Amino acids: CAGAVTANNSPLHF.

The chain uses TRBV2 and TRBJ1-6; D remains unclear. V lost 7 bases, J lost 7 bases, and 11 bases lay in between. CDR3 size: 13 residues. CDR1 is SNHLY and CDR2 is FYNNEI in the germline V gene. In nucleotides, the CDR3 is TGTGCCAGCAATCAGGATTTGAATTCACCCCTCCACTTT. Translated, it gives CASNQDLNSPLHF.